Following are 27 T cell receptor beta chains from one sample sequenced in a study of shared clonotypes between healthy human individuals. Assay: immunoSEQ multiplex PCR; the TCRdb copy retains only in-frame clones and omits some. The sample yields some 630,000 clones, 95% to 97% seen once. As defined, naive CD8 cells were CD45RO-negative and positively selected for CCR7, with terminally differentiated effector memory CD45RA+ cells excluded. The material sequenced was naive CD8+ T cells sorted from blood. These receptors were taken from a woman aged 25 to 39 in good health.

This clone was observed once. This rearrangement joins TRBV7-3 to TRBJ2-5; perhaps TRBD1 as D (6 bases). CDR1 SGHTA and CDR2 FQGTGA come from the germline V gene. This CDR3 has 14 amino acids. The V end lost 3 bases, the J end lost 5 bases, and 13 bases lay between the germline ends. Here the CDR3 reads CASSFSQRGETQYF. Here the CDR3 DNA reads TGTGCCAGCAGCTTTTCTCAAAGGGGGGAGACCCAGTACTTC.

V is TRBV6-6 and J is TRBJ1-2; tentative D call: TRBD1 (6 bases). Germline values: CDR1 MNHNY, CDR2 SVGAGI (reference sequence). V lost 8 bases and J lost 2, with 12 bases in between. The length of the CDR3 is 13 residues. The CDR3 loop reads CASERTENYGYTF. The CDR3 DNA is TGTGCCAGCGAAAGGACAGAGAACTATGGCTACACCTTC.

The CDR3 loop reads CASSILGLAGPGELFF. CDR3 in DNA: TGTGCCAGTAGTATCCTCGGACTAGCGGGACCCGGGGAGCTGTTTTTT. The chain couples TRBV19 to TRBJ2-2, with 12 nucleotides matching TRBD2. The germline V gene encodes CDR1 LNHDA and CDR2 SQIVND (reference sequence). The CDR3 is 16 residues long. Losses at the gene ends were 3 bases for V and 6 bases for J; bases not matched to a gene: 5.

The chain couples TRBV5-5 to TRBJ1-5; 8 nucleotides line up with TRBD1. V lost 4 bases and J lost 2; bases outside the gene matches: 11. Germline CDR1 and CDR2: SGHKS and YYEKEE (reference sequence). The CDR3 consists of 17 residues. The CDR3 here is CASSPRPDRAGNQPQHF. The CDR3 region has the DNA TGTGCCAGCAGCCCGCGTCCGGACAGGGCGGGCAATCAGCCCCAGCATTTT.

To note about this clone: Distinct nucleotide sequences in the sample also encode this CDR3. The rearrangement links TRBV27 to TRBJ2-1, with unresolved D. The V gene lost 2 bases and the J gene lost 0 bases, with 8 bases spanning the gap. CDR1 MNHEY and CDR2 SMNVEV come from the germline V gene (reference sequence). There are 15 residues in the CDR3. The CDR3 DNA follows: TGTGCCAGCAGTTTAGGCGTTAGCTCCTACAATGAGCAGTTCTTC. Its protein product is CASSLGVSSYNEQFF.

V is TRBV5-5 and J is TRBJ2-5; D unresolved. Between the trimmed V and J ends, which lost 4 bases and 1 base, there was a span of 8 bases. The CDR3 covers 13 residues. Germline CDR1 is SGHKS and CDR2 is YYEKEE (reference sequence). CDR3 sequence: CASSPPSQETQYF. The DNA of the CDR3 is TGTGCCAGCAGCCCCCCCAGCCAAGAGACCCAGTACTTC.

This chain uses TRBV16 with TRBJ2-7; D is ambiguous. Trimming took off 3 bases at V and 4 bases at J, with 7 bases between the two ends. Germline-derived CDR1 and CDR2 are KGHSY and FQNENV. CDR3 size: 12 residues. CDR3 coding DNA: TGTGCCAGCAGCCACAACTGGTACGAGCAGTACTTC. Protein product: CASSHNWYEQYF.

This chain's CDR3 is CASNSLAGTQYF. CDR3 DNA sequence: TGTGCCAGCAACTCTCTGGCGGGTACGCAGTATTTT. The genes are TRBV5-8 and TRBJ2-3; a weak D match, TRBD2 (5 bases). The germline CDR1 and CDR2 sequences are SGHTS and YDEGEE. V was clipped by 6 bases and J by 8 bases, with 13 bases between them. This CDR3 comprises 12 residues.

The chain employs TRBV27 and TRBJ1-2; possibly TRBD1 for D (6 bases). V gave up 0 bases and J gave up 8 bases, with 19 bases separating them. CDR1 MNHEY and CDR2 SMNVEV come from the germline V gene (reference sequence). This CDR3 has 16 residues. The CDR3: CASSLSTPAGARGYTF. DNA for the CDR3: TGTGCCAGCAGTTTATCCACACCAGCAGGGGCTCGGGGCTACACCTTC.

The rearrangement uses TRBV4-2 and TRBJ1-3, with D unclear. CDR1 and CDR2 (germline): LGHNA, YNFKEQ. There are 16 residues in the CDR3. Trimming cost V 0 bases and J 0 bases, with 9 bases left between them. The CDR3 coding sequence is TGTGCCAGCAGCCAAGAACTAGGCCACTCTGGAAACACCATATATTTT. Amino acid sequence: CASSQELGHSGNTIYF.

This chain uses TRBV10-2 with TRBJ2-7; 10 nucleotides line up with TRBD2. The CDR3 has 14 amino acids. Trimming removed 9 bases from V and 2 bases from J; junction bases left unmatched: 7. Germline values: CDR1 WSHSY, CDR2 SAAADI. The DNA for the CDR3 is TGCGCCAGTAGCGGGAGGTCTAAACCCTACGAGCAGTACTTC. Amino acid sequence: CASSGRSKPYEQYF.

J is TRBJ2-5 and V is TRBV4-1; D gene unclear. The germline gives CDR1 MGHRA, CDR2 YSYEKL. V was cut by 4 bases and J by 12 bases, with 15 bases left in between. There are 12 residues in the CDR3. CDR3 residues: CASSPDFSREYF. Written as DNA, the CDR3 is TGCGCCAGCAGCCCCGACTTTAGTCGTGAGTACTTC.

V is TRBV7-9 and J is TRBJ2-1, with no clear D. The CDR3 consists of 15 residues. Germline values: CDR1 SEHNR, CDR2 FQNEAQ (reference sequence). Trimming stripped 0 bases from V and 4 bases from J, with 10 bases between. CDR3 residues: CASSLAAGSYNEQFF. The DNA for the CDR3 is TGTGCCAGCAGCTTAGCCGCCGGGTCATACAATGAGCAGTTCTTC.

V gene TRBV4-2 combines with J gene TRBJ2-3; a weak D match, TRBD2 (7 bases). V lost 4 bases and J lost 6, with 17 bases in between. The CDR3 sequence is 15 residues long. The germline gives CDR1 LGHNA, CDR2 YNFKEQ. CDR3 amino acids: CASSLDRGAGDTQYF. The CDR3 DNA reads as TGTGCCAGCAGCCTCGACCGGGGGGCAGGGGATACGCAGTATTTT.

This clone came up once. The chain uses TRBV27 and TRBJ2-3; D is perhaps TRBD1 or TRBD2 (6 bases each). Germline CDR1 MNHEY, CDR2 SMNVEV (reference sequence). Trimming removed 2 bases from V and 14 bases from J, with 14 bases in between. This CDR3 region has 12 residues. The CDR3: CASSLRGDTAYF. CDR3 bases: TGTGCCAGCAGTTTAAGGGGGGACACCGCGTATTTT.

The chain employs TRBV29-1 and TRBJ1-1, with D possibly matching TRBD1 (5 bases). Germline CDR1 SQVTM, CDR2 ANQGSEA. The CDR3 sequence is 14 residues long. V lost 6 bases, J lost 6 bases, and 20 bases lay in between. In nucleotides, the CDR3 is TGCAGCGTACTAGGGGCTGGGGGAGTTGCTGAAGCTTTCTTT. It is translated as CSVLGAGGVAEAFF. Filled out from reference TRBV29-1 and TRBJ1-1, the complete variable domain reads SAVISQKPSRDICQRGTSLTIQCQVDSQVTMMFWYRQQPGQSLTLIATANQGSEATYESGFVIDKFPISRPNLTFSTLTVSNMSPEDSSIYLCSVLGAGGVAEAFFGQGTRLTVV.

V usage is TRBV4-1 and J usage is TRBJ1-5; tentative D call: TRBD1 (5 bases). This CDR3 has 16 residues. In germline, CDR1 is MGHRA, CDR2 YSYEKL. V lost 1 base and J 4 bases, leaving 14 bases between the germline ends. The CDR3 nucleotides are TGCGCCAGCAGCCAAGGGGGCAGCTTTTGGAATCAGCCCCAGCATTTT. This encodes CASSQGGSFWNQPQHF.

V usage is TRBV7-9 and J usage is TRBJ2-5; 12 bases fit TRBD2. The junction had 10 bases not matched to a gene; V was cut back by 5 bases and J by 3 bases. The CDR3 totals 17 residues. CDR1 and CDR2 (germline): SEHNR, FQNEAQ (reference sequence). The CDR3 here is CASSPGPRLAGEETQYF. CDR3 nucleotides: TGTGCCAGCAGCCCCGGCCCTCGACTAGCGGGAGAAGAGACCCAGTACTTC.

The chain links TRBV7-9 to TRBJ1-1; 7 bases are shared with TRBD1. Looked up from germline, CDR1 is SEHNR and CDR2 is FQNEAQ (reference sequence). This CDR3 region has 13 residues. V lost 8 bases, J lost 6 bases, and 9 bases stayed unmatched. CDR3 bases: TGTGCCAGCCTTCAGGGGGAAAAGGCTGAAGCTTTCTTT. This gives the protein CASLQGEKAEAFF.

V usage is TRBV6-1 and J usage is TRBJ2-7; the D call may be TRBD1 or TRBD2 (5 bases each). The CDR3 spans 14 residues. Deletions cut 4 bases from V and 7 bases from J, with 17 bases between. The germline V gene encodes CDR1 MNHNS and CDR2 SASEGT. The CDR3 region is CASSVEGILMEQYF. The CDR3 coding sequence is TGTGCCAGCAGTGTTGAGGGGATCCTTATGGAGCAGTACTTC.

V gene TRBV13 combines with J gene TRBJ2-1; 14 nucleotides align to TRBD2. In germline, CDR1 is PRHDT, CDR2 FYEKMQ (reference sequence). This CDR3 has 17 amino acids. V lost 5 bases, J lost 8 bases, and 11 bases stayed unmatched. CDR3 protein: CASSLRLAGGPGHEQFF. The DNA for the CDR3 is TGTGCCAGCAGCCTCCGACTAGCGGGAGGGCCTGGCCATGAGCAGTTCTTC.

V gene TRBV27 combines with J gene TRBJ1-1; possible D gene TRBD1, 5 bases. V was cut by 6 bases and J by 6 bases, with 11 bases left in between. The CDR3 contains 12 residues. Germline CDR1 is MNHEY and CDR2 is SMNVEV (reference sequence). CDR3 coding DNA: TGTGCCAGCAGGTTCGGGGGTTCTGAAGCTTTCTTT. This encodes CASRFGGSEAFF.

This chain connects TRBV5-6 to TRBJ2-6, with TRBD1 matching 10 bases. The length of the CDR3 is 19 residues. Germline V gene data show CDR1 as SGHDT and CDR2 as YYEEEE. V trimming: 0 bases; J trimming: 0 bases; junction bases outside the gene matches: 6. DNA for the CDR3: TGTGCCAGCAGCTTGGCCTCCTGGACAGGGGGCTCTGGGGCCAACGTCCTGACTTTC. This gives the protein CASSLASWTGGSGANVLTF. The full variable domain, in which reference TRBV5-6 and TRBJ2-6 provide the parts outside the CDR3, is DAGVTQSPTHLIKTRGQQVTLRCSPKSGHDTVSWYQQALGQGPQFIFQYYEEEERQRGNFPDRFSGHQFPNYSSELNVNALLLGDSALYLCASSLASWTGGSGANVLTFGAGSRLTVL.

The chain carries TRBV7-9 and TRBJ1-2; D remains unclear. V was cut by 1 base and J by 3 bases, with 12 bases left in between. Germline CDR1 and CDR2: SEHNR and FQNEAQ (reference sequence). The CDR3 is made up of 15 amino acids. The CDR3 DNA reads TGTGCCAGCAGCTTAGAGAGGGTACTGGACTATGGCTACACCTTC. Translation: CASSLERVLDYGYTF.

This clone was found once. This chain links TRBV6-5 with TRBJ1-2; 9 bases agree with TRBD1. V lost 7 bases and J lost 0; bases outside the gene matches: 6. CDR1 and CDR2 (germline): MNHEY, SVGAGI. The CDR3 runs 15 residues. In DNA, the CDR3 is TGTGCCAGCACCCTATGGACAGGGGCTAACTATGGCTACACCTTC. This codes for CASTLWTGANYGYTF.

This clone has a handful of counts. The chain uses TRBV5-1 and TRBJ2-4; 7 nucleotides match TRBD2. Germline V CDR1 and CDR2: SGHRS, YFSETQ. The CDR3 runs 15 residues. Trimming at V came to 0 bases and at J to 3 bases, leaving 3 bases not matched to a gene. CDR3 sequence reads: CASSLAWEGKNIQYF. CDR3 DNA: TGCGCCAGCAGCTTGGCCTGGGAGGGCAAAAACATTCAGTACTTC.

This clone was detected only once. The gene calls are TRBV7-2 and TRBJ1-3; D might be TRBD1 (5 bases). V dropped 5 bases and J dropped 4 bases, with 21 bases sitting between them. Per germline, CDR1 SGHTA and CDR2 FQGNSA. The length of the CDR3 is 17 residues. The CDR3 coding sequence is TGTGCCAGCAGCCCTCCGAGAGGGGAGCATGGGGGAAACACCATATATTTT. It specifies CASSPPRGEHGGNTIYF. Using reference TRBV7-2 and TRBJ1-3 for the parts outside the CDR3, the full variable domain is GAGVSQSPSNKVTEKGKDVELRCDPISGHTALYWYRQSLGQGLEFLIYFQGNSAPDKSGLPSDRFSAERTGGSVSTLTIQRTQQEDSAVYLCASSPPRGEHGGNTIYFGEGSWLTVV.